This T cell receptor (beta chain) stems from a study of Graves' ophthalmopathy and Graves' hyperthyroidism. Pregnant or lactating patients and those with other autoimmune diseases or uncontrolled infections were excluded. Whole-study findings and limits: Blood was where most expanded thyroid clonotypes above 0.001 frequency also turned up.

RNA transcripts were the source from which TCR beta CDR3 regions were amplified. RT-PCR was first run with HTBI primers, then multiplex PCR in a second round. TCRdb re-called the multiplex PCR reads through MiXCR, storing one row per CDR3 protein. The repertoire consists of about 660,000 distinct CDR3 sequences, with over 40% occurring once and the leading ten covering 3.3%. The CDR3 runs to 15 residues. The ends were cut back, 5 bases at V and 1 base at J, with 15 bases in the middle. Germline-derived CDR1 and CDR2 are LNHDA and SQIVND (reference sequence). This clonotype was counted at least ten times. The antigen is not known.

The source material was peripheral blood. This sequence originates from an adult man with Graves' ophthalmopathy. V and J are TRBV19 and TRBJ2-7, with D possibly being TRBD1 or TRBD2 (5 bases each). The CDR3 DNA is TGTGCCAGTAGTGGGACGGGACGGTTATCCTACGAGCAGTACTTC. This gives the protein CASSGTGRLSYEQYF.